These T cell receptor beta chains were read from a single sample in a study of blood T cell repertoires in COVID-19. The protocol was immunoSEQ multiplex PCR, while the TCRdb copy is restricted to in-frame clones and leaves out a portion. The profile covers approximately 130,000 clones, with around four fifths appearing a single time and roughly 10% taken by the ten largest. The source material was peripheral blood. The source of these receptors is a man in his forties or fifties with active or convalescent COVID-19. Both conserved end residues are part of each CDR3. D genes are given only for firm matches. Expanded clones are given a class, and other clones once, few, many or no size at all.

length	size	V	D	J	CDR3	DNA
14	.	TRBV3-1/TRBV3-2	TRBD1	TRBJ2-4	CASSRQGASDIQYF	TGTGCCAGCAGCCGTCAGGGGGCATCGGACATTCAGTACTTC
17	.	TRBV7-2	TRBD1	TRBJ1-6	CASSWTGRSSYNSPLHF	TGTGCCAGCAGCTGGACAGGGAGGAGCTCCTATAATTCACCCCTCCACTTT
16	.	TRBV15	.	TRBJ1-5	CATSRDTAGFNQPQHF	TGTGCCACCAGCAGAGATACGGCAGGCTTCAATCAGCCCCAGCATTTT
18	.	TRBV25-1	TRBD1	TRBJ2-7	CASSESPGQVVASYEQYF	TGTGCCAGCAGTGAATCGCCGGGACAGGTGGTTGCCTCCTACGAGCAGTACTTC
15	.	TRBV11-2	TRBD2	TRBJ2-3	CASSLFRGGADTQYF	TGTGCCAGCAGCTTATTTCGCGGGGGGGCAGATACGCAGTATTTT
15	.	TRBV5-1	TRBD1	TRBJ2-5	CASSNVRGREKTQYF	TGCGCCAGCAGCAACGTCAGGGGGCGAGAGAAGACCCAGTACTTC
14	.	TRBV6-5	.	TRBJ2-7	CASTMSGDVYEQYF	TGTGCCAGCACTATGTCAGGGGACGTATACGAGCAGTACTTC
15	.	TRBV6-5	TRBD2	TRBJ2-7	CASSYKRDVPNEQYF	TGTGCCAGCAGTTATAAGCGGGACGTCCCTAACGAGCAGTACTTC
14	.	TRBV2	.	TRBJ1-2	CASSEESRNYGYTF	TGTGCCAGCAGTGAAGAGAGCAGGAACTATGGCTACACCTTC
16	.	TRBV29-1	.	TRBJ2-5	CSVEGGTDRPQETQYF	TGCAGCGTTGAAGGCGGGACAGACCGGCCCCAAGAGACCCAGTACTTC
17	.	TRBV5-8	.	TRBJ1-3	CASSLTVTPNSGNTIYF	TGTGCCAGCAGCTTGACCGTGACACCTAATTCTGGAAACACCATATATTTT
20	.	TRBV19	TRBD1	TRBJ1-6	CASSATGQEDLYSYNSPLHF	TGTGCCAGTAGTGCGACGGGACAGGAGGATCTTTATTCCTATAATTCACCCCTCCACTTT
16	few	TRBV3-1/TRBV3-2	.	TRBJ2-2	CASSQDRATRIRELFF	TGTGCCAGCAGCCAAGATCGCGCTACCCGTATCCGGGAGCTGTTTTTT
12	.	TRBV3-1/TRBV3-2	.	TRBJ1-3	CASSQDRNTIYF	TGTGCCAGCAGCCAAGATCGGAACACCATATATTTT
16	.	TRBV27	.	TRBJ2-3	CASSTPGREGTDTQYF	TGTGCCAGCAGTACCCCCGGCAGGGAAGGCACAGATACGCAGTATTTT
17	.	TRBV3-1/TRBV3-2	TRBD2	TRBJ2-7	CASSQGLVAGGAYEQYF	TGTGCCAGCAGCCAAGGACTTGTGGCGGGGGGGGCCTACGAGCAGTACTTC
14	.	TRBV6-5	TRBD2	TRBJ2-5	CASSPSGGQETQYF	TGTGCCAGCAGTCCTAGCGGGGGACAAGAGACCCAGTACTTC
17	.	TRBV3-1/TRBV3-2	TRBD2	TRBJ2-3	CASSQVASGGSTDTQYF	TGTGCCAGCAGCCAAGTCGCCAGCGGGGGCAGCACAGATACGCAGTATTTT
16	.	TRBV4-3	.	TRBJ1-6	CASSQGTGIANSPLHF	TGCGCCAGCAGCCAAGGCACAGGGATCGCGAATTCACCCCTCCACTTT
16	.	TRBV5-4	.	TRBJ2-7	CASSPIKGGAPYEQYF	TGTGCCAGCAGCCCCATAAAAGGGGGGGCCCCCTACGAGCAGTACTTC
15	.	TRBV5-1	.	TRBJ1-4	CASSESGTPNEKLFF	TGCGCCAGCAGCGAGTCCGGGACACCTAATGAAAAACTGTTTTTT
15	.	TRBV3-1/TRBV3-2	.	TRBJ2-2	CASSQQDRNTGELFF	TGTGCCAGCAGCCAACAAGACAGGAACACCGGGGAGCTGTTTTTT
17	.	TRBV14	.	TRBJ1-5	CASSQKEAAPSNQPQHF	TGTGCCAGCAGCCAAAAGGAGGCGGCCCCCTCCAATCAGCCCCAGCATTTT
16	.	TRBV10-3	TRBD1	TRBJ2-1	CAISETGTGGSSEQFF	TGTGCCATCAGTGAAACCGGGACAGGGGGATCAAGTGAGCAGTTCTTC
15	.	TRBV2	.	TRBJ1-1	CASSEEGRVGTEAFF	TGTGCCAGCAGTGAAGAGGGCAGGGTGGGCACTGAAGCTTTCTTT
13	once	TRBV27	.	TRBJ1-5	CASSFLANQPQHF	TGTGCCAGCAGTTTTCTGGCCAATCAGCCCCAGCATTTT
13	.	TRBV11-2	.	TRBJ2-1	CASSSDRHNEQFF	TGTGCCAGCAGCTCCGACAGACACAATGAGCAGTTCTTC
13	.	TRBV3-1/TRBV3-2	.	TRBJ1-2	CASSLTVNYGYTF	TGTGCCAGCAGCCTGACAGTCAACTATGGCTACACCTTC
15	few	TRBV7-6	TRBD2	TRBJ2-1	CASSTTSGLYNEQFF	TGTGCCAGCAGCACTACTAGCGGGCTATACAATGAGCAGTTCTTC
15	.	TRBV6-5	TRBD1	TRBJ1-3	CASSYQDRDGNTIYF	TGTGCCAGCAGTTACCAGGACAGGGATGGAAACACCATATATTTT
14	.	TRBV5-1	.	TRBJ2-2	CASSLQGITGELFF	TGCGCCAGCAGCTTACAGGGCATCACCGGGGAGCTGTTTTTT
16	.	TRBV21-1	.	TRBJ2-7	CASISEGSGQNYEQYF	TGTGCCAGCATTTCGGAGGGCTCGGGACAGAACTACGAGCAGTACTTC
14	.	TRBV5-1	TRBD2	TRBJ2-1	CASTHGGASDEQFF	TGCGCCAGCACTCACGGGGGGGCCTCTGATGAGCAGTTCTTC
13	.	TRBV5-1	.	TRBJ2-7	CASSEDTSYEQYF	TGCGCCAGCAGCGAGGACACTTCCTACGAGCAGTACTTC
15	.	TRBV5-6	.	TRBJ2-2	CASSLQGSGTGELFF	TGTGCCAGCAGCTTACAGGGCTCGGGCACCGGGGAGCTGTTTTTT
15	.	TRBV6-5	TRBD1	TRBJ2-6	CAGGQGASGANVLTF	TGTGCCGGGGGACAGGGGGCGAGTGGGGCCAACGTCCTGACTTTC
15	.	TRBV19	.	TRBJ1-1	CASSPPQGRNTEAFF	TGTGCCAGTAGTCCCCCCCAGGGGAGGAACACTGAAGCTTTCTTT
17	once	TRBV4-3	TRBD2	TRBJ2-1	CASSQASGGNTYNEQFF	TGCGCCAGCAGCCAAGCTAGCGGGGGGAATACCTACAATGAGCAGTTCTTC
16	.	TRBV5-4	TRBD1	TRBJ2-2	CASSLEGQLNTGELFF	TGTGCCAGCAGCTTGGAGGGACAGCTAAACACCGGGGAGCTGTTTTTT
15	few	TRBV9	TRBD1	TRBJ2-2	CASSVGQPNTGELFF	TGTGCCAGCAGCGTGGGACAGCCGAACACCGGGGAGCTGTTTTTT
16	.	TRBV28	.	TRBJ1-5	CASIPTQTDSNQPQHF	TGTGCCAGCATACCCACTCAGACAGATAGCAATCAGCCCCAGCATTTT
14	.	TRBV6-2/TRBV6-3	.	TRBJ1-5	CASSYSGGVRPQHF	TGTGCCAGCAGTTACTCGGGGGGAGTACGGCCCCAGCATTTT
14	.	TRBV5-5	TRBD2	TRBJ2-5	CASSPGGIGETQYF	TGTGCCAGCAGCCCGGGAGGGATCGGGGAGACCCAGTACTTC
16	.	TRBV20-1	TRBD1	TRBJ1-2	CSASRQGIWSNYGYTF	TGCAGTGCTAGTAGACAGGGAATCTGGAGTAACTATGGCTACACCTTC